What follows are 8 T cell receptor beta chains derived from one specimen sequenced in a study of blood T cell repertoires in COVID-19. Clones were read by immunoSEQ multiplex PCR, and TCRdb kept only the in-frame ones, dropping some. Among about 300,000 clones listed, under 90% were seen once. Sequencing input: peripheral blood. Receptors originate from a young woman with COVID-19, enrolled during active disease.

The chain combines TRBV27 with TRBJ2-3; 11 bases fit TRBD2. CDR1 MNHEY and CDR2 SMNVEV come from the germline V gene (reference sequence). The junction had 6 bases not matched to a gene; V was cut back by 8 bases and J by 5 bases. CDR3 size: 14 residues. The CDR3 protein is CASAFGTSGDTQYF. The CDR3 bases are TGTGCCAGCGCCTTCGGGACTAGCGGAGATACGCAGTATTTT.

V gene TRBV30 combines with J gene TRBJ2-2; 7 bases align to TRBD1. The V gene's germline CDR1 is GTSNPN and CDR2 SVGIG (reference sequence). With V trimmed by 7 bases and J by 7 bases, 12 bases remained unmatched. The CDR3 spans 14 residues. CDR3 sequence (DNA): TGTGCCTTGTTGCGACAGGGTCTGGGCGGGGAGCTGTTTTTT. It specifies CALLRQGLGGELFF. The whole variable domain, remainder taken from reference TRBV30 and TRBJ2-2, is SQTIHQWPATLVQPVGSPLSLECTVEGTSNPNLYWYRQAAGRGLQLLFYSVGIGQISSEVPQNLSASRPQDRQFILSSKKLLLSDSGFYLCALLRQGLGGELFFGEGSRLTVL.

This CDR3 is CASSLPGKPTGELFF. Written as DNA, the CDR3 is TGTGCCAGCAGCTTACCAGGGAAGCCCACCGGGGAGCTGTTTTTT. The chain couples TRBV7-9 to TRBJ2-2; possible D gene TRBD1, 5 bases. Germline-derived CDR1 and CDR2 are SEHNR and FQNEAQ (reference sequence). Between the trimmed V and J ends, which lost 2 bases and 4 bases, there was a span of 11 bases. The CDR3 has 15 amino acids.

The chain is built from TRBV7-9 and TRBJ2-1; D unclear. Between the trimmed V and J ends, which lost 4 bases and 3 bases, there was a span of 7 bases. The length of the CDR3 is 13 residues. Germline CDR1 is SEHNR and CDR2 is FQNEAQ (reference sequence). For the CDR3, the DNA is TGTGCCAGCAGCTCGCGAGTCTACAATGAGCAGTTCTTC. Protein sequence: CASSSRVYNEQFF.

The chain has TRBV4-1 and TRBJ2-7; tentative D call: TRBD1 (5 bases). Germline loops: CDR1 MGHRA, CDR2 YSYEKL. CDR3 length equals 15 residues. The V gene lost 4 bases and the J gene lost 4 bases, with 17 bases spanning the gap. The CDR3 is CASSPSFRVMYEQYF. CDR3 sequence (DNA): TGCGCCAGCAGCCCTAGTTTCAGGGTGATGTACGAGCAGTACTTC.

V usage is TRBV4-1 and J usage is TRBJ1-2; unclear D gene. Germline loops: CDR1 MGHRA, CDR2 YSYEKL. This CDR3 region has 15 residues. V lost 3 bases to trimming and J lost 4 bases, with 15 bases between them. CDR3 loop: CASSQGAEISYGYTF. CDR3 in DNA: TGCGCCAGCAGCCAGGGTGCGGAAATTTCCTATGGCTACACCTTC.

CDR3 sequence (DNA): TGTGCCAGCAGTTTATCCCCGAGCAATCAGCCCCAGCATTTT. Translated: CASSLSPSNQPQHF. The chain combines TRBV27 with TRBJ1-5; D is unresolved. CDR3 size: 14 residues. CDR1 is MNHEY, CDR2 SMNVEV, per germline (reference sequence). Trimming removed 0 bases from V and 1 base from J, with 4 bases in between.

For the CDR3, the DNA is TGTGCCAGTTCGACAGGGATACAAGAGACCCAGTACTTC. This gives the protein CASSTGIQETQYF. The J gene is TRBJ2-5, the V gene TRBV19, with 7 bases matching TRBD1. Germline values: CDR1 LNHDA, CDR2 SQIVND (reference sequence). The CDR3 is 13 residues long. The J segment lost 2 bases and the V segment lost 8 bases, leaving 5 bases of the junction unmatched.